The entry below gives a single TCR beta chain sequence along with its context. The antigen is not known. Measured with immunoSEQ multiplex PCR; TCRdb has only the in-frame clones, and not every one. The sample lists over 150,000 clones, roughly nine tenths occurring once. The data stem from a study of T cell responses to AZD1222 COVID-19 vaccine. Study conclusions and caveats: Vaccine-associated CD4 TCRs ranged over spike, dominating at 160-218 and 743-854.

Sequencing was performed on peripheral blood, taken on day 0 of MenACWY control vaccination. This clonotype was sampled from an adult in good health.

CDR3 region: CASSFPARGEQFF. Written as DNA, the CDR3 is TGTGCCAGCAGTTTCCCTGCCCGAGGTGAGCAGTTCTTC. V and J are TRBV27 and TRBJ2-1; the D is unclear. The germline CDR1 and CDR2 sequences are MNHEY and SMNVEV (reference sequence). This CDR3 comprises 13 residues. V lost 3 bases to trimming and J lost 9 bases, with 12 bases between them.